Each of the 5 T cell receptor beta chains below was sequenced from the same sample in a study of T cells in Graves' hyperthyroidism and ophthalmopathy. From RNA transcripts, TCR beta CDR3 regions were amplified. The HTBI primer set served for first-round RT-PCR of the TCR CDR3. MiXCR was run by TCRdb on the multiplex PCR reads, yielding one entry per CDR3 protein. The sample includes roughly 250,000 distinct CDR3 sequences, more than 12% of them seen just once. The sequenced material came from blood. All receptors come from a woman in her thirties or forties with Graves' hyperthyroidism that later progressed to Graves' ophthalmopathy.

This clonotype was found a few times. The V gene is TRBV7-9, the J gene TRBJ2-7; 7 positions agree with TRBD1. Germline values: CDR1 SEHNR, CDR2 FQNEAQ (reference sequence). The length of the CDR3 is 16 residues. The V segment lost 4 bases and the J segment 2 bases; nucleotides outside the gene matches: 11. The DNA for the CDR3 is TGTGCCAGCAGCTCACACACTCTGACAGGGCCCTACGAGCAGTACTTC. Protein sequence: CASSSHTLTGPYEQYF.

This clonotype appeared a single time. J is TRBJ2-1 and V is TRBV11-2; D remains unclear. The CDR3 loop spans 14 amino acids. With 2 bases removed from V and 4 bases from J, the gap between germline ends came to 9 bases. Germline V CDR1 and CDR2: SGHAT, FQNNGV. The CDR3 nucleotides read TGTGCCAGCAGCTTAAAGCAGGAATACAATGAGCAGTTCTTC. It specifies CASSLKQEYNEQFF.

The CDR3 DNA reads TGCAGTGCTAGAAAAGCGGGAGAAGTATATAGCGAGCAGTACTTC. Residues: CSARKAGEVYSEQYF. V is TRBV20-1 and J is TRBJ2-7; 8 nucleotides align to TRBD2. The germline V gene has CDR1 DFQATT and CDR2 SNEGSKA (reference sequence). The ends lost 2 bases at V and 6 bases at J; junction bases unmatched: 12. The CDR3 is 15 amino acids.

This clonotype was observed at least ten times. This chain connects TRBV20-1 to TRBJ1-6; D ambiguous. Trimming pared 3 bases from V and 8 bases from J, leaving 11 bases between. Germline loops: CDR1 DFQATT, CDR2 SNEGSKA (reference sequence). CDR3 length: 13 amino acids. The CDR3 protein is CSASNPRDSPLHF. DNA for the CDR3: TGCAGTGCTAGTAACCCGAGGGATTCACCCCTCCACTTT.

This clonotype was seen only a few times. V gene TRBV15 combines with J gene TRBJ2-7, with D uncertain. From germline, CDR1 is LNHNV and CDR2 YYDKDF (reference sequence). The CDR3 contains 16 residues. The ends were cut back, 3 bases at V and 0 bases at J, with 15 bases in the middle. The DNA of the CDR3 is TGTGCCACCAGCAGGGGCGATACCTCGAGCTCCTACGAGCAGTACTTC. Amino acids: CATSRGDTSSSYEQYF. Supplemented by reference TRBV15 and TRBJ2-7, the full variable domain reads DAMVIQNPRYQVTQFGKPVTLSCSQTLNHNVMYWYQQKSSQAPKLLFHYYDKDFNNEADTPDNFQSRRPNTSFCFLDIRSPGLGDTAMYLCATSRGDTSSSYEQYFGPGTRLTVT.